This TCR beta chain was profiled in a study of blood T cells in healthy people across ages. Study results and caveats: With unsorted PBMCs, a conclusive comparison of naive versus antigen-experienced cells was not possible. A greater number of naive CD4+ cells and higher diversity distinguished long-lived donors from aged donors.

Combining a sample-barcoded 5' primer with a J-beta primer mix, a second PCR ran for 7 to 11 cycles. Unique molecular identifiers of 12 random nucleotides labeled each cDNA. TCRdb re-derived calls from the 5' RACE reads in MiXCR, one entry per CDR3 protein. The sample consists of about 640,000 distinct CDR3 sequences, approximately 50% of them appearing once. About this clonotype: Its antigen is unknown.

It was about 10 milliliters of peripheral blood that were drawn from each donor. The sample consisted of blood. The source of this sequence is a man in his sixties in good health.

The CDR3 region is CASSLASVAGGLGAYEQYF. The CDR3 nucleotides are TGCGCCAGCAGCTTGGCCTCGGTAGCGGGGGGCTTGGGGGCCTACGAGCAGTACTTC. V gene TRBV5-1 combines with J gene TRBJ2-7; 10 nucleotides agree with TRBD2. V was pared by 0 bases and J by 2 bases, with 14 bases of the junction left unmatched. The CDR3 runs to 19 residues. CDR1 is SGHRS and CDR2 is YFSETQ in the germline V gene.